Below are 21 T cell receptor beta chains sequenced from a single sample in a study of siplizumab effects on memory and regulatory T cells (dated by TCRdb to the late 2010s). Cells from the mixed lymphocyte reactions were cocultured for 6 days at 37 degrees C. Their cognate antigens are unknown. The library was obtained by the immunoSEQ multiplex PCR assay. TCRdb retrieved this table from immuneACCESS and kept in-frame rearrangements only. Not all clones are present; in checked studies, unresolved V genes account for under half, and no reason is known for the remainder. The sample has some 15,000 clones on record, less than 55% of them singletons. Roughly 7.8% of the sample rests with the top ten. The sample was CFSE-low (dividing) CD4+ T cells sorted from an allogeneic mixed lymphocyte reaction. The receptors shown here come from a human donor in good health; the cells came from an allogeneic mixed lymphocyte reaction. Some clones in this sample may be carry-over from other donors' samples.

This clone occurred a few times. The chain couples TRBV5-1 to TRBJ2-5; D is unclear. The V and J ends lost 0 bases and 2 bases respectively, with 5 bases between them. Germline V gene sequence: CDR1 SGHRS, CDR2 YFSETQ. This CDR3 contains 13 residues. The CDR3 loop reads CASSLVLQETQYF. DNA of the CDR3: TGCGCCAGCAGCTTGGTGTTACAAGAGACCCAGTACTTC.

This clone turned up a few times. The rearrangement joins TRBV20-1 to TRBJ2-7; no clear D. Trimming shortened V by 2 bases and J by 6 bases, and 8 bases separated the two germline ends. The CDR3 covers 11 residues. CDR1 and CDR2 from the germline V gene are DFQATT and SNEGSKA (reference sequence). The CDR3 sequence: CSARPVSEQYF. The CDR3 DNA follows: TGCAGTGCTAGACCGGTCAGCGAGCAGTACTTC.

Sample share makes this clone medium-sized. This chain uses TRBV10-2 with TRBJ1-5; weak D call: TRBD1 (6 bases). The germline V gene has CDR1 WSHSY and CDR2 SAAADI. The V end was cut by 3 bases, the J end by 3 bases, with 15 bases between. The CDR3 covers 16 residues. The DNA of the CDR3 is TGCGCCAGCAGTGACTCTGGCAGGGGAAACAATCAGCCCCAGCATTTT. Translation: CASSDSGRGNNQPQHF.

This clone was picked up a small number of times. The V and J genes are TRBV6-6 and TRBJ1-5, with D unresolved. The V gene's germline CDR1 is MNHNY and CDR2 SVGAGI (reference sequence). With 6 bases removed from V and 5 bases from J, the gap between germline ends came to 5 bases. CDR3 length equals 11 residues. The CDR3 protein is CASSRDQPQHF. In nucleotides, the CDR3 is TGTGCCAGCAGCCGGGATCAGCCCCAGCATTTT.

This CDR3 reads CASSLLGGFPYNEQFF. In DNA form, the CDR3 reads TGTGCCAGCAGCTTACTTGGGGGTTTTCCCTACAATGAGCAGTTCTTC. The V gene is TRBV7-3, the J gene TRBJ2-1, with D perhaps matching TRBD1 or TRBD2 (5 bases each). CDR3 length: 16 amino acids. V gave up 2 bases and J gave up 2 bases, with 13 bases separating them. Germline V gene lookup returns CDR1 SGHTA and CDR2 FQGTGA.

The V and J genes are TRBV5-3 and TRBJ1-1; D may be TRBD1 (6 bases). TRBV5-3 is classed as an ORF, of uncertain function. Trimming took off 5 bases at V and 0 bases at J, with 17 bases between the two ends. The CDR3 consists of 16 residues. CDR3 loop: CARRQDRLLLNTEAFF. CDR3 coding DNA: TGTGCCAGAAGACAGGACAGACTCTTATTGAACACTGAAGCTTTCTTT.

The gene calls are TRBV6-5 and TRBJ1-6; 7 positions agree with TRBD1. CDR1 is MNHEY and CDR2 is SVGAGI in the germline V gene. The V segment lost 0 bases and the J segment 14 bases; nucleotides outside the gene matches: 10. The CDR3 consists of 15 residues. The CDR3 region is CASSYSGRGAQTLHF. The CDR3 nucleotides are TGTGCCAGCAGTTACTCGGGCAGGGGGGCCCAGACCCTCCACTTT.

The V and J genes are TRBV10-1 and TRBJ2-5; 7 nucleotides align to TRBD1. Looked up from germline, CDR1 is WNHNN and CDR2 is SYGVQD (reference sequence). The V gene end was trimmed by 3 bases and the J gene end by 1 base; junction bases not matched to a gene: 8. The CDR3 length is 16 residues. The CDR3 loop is CASSDGIGQAQETQYF. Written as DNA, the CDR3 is TGCGCCAGCAGTGATGGAATTGGACAGGCCCAAGAGACCCAGTACTTC.

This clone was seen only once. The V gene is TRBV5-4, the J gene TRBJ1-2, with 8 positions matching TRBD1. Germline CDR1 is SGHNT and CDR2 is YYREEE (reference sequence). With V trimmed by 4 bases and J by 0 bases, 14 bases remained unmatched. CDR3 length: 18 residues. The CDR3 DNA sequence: TGTGCCAGCAGCATCCGGACAGGGCAGATGGGGGCTAACTATGGCTACACCTTC. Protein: CASSIRTGQMGANYGYTF.

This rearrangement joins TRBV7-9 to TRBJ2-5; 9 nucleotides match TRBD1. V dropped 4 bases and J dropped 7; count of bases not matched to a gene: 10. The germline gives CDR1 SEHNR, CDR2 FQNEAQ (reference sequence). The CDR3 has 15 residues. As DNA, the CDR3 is TGTGCCAGCAGCTCGGCCGGGACAGGGTTAGGGACCCAGTACTTC. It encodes CASSSAGTGLGTQYF.

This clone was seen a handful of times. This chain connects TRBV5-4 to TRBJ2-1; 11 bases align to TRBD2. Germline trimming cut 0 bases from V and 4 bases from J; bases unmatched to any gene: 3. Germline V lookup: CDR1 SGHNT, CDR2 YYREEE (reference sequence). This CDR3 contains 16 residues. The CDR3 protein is CASSLASGRTYNEQFF. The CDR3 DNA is TGTGCCAGCAGCTTGGCTAGCGGGAGGACTTACAATGAGCAGTTCTTC.

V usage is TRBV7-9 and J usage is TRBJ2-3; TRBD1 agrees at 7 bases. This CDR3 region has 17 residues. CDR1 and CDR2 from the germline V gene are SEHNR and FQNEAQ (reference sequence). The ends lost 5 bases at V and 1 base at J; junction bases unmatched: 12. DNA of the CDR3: TGTGCCAGCAGCCACCCACTAAGGGGGCTTCGCACAGATACGCAGTATTTT. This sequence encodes CASSHPLRGLRTDTQYF.

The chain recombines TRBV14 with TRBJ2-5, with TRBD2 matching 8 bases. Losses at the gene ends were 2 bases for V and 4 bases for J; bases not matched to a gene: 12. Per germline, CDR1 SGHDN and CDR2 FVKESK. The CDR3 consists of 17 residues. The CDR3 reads CASSQSVPGRALETQYF. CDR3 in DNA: TGTGCCAGCAGCCAAAGTGTTCCCGGGAGGGCCCTAGAGACCCAGTACTTC.

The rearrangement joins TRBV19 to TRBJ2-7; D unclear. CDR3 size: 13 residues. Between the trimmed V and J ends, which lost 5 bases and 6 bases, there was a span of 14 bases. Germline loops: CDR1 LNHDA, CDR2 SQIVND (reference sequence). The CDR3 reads CASSPGLTGEQYF. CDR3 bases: TGTGCCAGTAGTCCGGGTCTGACGGGCGAGCAGTACTTC.

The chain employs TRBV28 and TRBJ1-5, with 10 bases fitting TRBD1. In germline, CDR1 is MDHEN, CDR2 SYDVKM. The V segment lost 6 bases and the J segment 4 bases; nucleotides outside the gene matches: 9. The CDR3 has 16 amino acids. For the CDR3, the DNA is TGTGCCAGCAGGACTCGGACAGGGGGTTATAATCAGCCCCAGCATTTT. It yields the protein CASRTRTGGYNQPQHF.

The chain's CDR3 is CASSVGTSGDVPHF. The CDR3, as DNA: TGCGCCAGCAGCGTGGGTACGTCAGGGGATGTACCCCACTTT. This sequence joins TRBV5-1 and TRBJ1-6; a weak D match, TRBD1 (6 bases). The CDR3 spans 14 residues. Germline V gives CDR1 SGHRS, CDR2 YFSETQ. Trimming pared 4 bases from V and 18 bases from J, leaving 23 bases between.

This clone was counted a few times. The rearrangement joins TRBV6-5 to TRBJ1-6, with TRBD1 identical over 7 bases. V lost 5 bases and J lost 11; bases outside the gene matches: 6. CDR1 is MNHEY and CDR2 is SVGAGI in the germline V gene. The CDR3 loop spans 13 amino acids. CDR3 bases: TGTGCCAGCAGTGCCACAGGGGATACACCCCTCCACTTT. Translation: CASSATGDTPLHF.

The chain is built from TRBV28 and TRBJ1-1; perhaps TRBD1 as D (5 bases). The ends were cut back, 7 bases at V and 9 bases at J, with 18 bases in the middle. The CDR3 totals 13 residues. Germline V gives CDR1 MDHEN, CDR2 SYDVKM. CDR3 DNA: TGTGCCAGCAACTACCTGGGACGGAAACAAGCTTTCTTT. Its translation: CASNYLGRKQAFF.

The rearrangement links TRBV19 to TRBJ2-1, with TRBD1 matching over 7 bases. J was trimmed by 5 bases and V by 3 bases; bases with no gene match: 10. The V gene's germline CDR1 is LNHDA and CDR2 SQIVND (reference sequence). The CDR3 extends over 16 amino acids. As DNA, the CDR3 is TGTGCCAGTAGTATTTGGGCAGGGGGATTTAACAATGAGCAGTTCTTC. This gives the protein CASSIWAGGFNNEQFF. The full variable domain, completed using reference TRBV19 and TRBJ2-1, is DGGITQSPKYLFRKEGQNVTLSCEQNLNHDAMYWYRQDPGQGLRLIYYSQIVNDFQKGDIAEGYSVSREKKESFPLTVTSAQKNPTAFYLCASSIWAGGFNNEQFFGPGTRLTVL.

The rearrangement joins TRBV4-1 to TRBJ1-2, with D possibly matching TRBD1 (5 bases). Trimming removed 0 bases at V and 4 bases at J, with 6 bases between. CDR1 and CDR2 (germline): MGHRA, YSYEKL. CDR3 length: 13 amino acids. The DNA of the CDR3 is TGCGCCAGCAGCCAAGAGGACACCTATGGCTACACCTTC. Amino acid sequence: CASSQEDTYGYTF.

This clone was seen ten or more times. The chain's CDR3 is CSTDRDSFNTEAFF. The CDR3 region has the DNA TGCAGCACAGACCGGGACAGCTTTAACACTGAAGCTTTCTTT. The V call is TRBV29-1, the J call TRBJ1-1; 7 nucleotides match TRBD1. The CDR3 is 14 residues long. The germline CDR1 and CDR2 sequences are SQVTM and ANQGSEA. V trimming: 8 bases; J trimming: 2 bases; junction bases outside the gene matches: 11. The complete variable domain, with remaining parts taken from reference TRBV29-1 and TRBJ1-1, reads SAVISQKPSRDICQRGTSLTIQCQVDSQVTMMFWYRQQPGQSLTLIATANQGSEATYESGFVIDKFPISRPNLTFSTLTVSNMSPEDSSIYLCSTDRDSFNTEAFFGQGTRLTVV.